Sequencing of this T cell receptor beta chain was carried out in a study of identical twins. One entry per CDR3 protein, called by TCRdb with MiXCR from the 5' RACE reads. In the table there are roughly 710,000 distinct CDR3 sequences, 5.5% to 7.5% of which are singletons. This clonotype was recorded a few times. Its antigen is unknown. General study findings and limits: The study reached conclusions through statistical analysis that was cross-sectional, not following the same donors.

Trimming cost V 1 base and J 3 bases, with 4 bases left between them. In germline, CDR1 is SQVTM, CDR2 ANQGSEA. The CDR3 has 13 amino acids. The V gene is TRBV29-1, the J gene TRBJ2-6, with D unclear. Sample: naive T cells sorted from blood. The source of this sequence is a man aged 18 to 30 in good health. The DNA for the CDR3 is TGCAGCGTTGAAGGGGTTGGGGCCAACGTCCTGACTTTC. This sequence encodes CSVEGVGANVLTF. Combining the CDR3 with reference TRBV29-1 and TRBJ2-6 gives the whole variable domain SAVISQKPSRDICQRGTSLTIQCQVDSQVTMMFWYRQQPGQSLTLIATANQGSEATYESGFVIDKFPISRPNLTFSTLTVSNMSPEDSSIYLCSVEGVGANVLTFGAGSRLTVL.